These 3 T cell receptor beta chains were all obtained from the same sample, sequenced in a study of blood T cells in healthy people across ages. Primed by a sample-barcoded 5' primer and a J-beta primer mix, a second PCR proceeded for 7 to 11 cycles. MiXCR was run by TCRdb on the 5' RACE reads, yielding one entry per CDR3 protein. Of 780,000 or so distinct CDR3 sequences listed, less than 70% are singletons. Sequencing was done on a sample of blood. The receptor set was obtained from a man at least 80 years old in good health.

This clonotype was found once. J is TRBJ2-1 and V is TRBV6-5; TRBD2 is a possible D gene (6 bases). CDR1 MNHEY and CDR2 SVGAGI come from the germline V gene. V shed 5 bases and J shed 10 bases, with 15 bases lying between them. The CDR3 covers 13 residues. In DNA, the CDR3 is TGTGCCAGCAGTCGCAAAGCGGGCTGGGAGCAGTTCTTC. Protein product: CASSRKAGWEQFF.

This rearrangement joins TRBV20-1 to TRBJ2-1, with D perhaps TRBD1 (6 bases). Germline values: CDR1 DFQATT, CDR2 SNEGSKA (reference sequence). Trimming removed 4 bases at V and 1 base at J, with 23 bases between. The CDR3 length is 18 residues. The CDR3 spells CSAKKRTAEGGSYNEQFF. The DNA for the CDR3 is TGCAGTGCTAAGAAGAGGACAGCCGAAGGGGGTTCCTACAATGAGCAGTTCTTC.

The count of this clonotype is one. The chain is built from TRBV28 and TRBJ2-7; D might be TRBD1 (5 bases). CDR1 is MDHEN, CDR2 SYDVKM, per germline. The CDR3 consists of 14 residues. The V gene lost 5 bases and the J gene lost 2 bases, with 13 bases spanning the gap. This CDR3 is CASSGASGPYEQYF. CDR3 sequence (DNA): TGTGCCAGCAGTGGGGCCTCGGGTCCCTACGAGCAGTACTTC.